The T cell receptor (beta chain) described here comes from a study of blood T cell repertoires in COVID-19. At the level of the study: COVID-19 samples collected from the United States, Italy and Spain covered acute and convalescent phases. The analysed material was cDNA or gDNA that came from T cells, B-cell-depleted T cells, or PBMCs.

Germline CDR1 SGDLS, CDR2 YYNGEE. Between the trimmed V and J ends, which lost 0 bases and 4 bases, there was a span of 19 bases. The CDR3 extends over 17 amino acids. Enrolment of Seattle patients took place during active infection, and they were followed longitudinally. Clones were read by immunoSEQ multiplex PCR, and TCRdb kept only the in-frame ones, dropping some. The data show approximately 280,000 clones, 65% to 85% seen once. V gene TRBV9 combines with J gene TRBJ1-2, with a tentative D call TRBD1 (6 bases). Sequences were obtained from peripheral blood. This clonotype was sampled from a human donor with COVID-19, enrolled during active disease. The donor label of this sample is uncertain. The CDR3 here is CASSVEGVTLDPYGYTF. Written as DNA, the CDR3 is TGTGCCAGCAGCGTAGAGGGGGTCACACTGGATCCCTATGGCTACACCTTC.